The sequence of this T cell receptor (beta chain) was determined in a study of T cell changes during pregnancy in multiple sclerosis (dated by TCRdb to the late 2010s). Regarding the study in general: The study examined how the T cell repertoire changed over the course of pregnancy in women with multiple sclerosis.

Based on the germline V gene, the CDR1 and CDR2 sequences are MGHDK and SYGVNS. The CDR3 covers 12 residues, taking in both the cysteine and the phenylalanine. The retained sequence is limited to the CDR3, 36 bases, with the frame set at the first base. Note on this clone: Its antigen is currently not known. No base-level quality is on record; no much larger clone is a single base apart.

Libraries were prepared through the immunoSEQ multiplex PCR assay. The source is immuneACCESS, and TCRdb retained only in-frame sequences with V and J called. Part of the clones is not carried over; for the studies checked, unresolved V genes explain less than half of this, and the remainder is unexplained. The sample has approximately 92,000 clones on record, about 93% of them singletons. The top ten hold almost 1% of the sample. The clonotype was recovered from a female donor with multiple sclerosis, enrolled in a pregnancy study. The chain joins TRBV25-1 to TRBJ2-2; TRBD2 might be the D gene, on 5 matching bases. The specimen comprised peripheral blood, sampled after pregnancy. The nucleotide sequence reads TGTGCGACCCAAGAGGGTGTGGGGGAGCTGTTTTTT. It specifies CATQEGVGELFF.